This TCR beta chain came from a study of shared clonotypes between healthy human individuals. On the study more broadly: Each donor's CD8 memory used one plate, CD8 naive two, each CD4 subset three.

The run depth of the assay was deep. Assay: immunoSEQ multiplex PCR; the TCRdb copy retains only in-frame clones and omits some. This table holds around 1.4 million clones, approximately 98.5% found once. The material sequenced was naive CD4+ T cells sorted from blood. Subset here: CD45RA+ positively selected. The clonotype comes from a man aged 25-40 years in good health.

CDR3 region: CASSFTTGVSSYEQYF. CDR3 nucleotides: TGCGCCAGCAGCTTTACAACAGGGGTCAGCTCCTACGAGCAGTACTTC. This chain uses TRBV5-1 with TRBJ2-7; 7 bases fit TRBD1. The CDR3 runs to 16 residues. Germline trimming cut 2 bases from V and 0 bases from J; bases unmatched to any gene: 8. CDR1 and CDR2 (germline): SGHRS, YFSETQ. The variable domain in full, with the rest retrieved from reference TRBV5-1 and TRBJ2-7, is KAGVTQTPRYLIKTRGQQVTLSCSPISGHRSVSWYQQTPGQGLQFLFEYFSETQRNKGNFPGRFSGRQFSNSRSEMNVSTLELGDSALYLCASSFTTGVSSYEQYFGPGTRLTVT.